The sequence of this TCR beta chain was determined in a study of siplizumab effects on memory and regulatory T cells. Concerning this clone itself: Its antigen is currently unknown.

V was pared by 6 bases and J by 6 bases, with 6 bases of the junction left unmatched. CDR1 is SQVTM and CDR2 is ANQGSEA in the germline V gene. The CDR3 covers 13 residues. Points from the study as a whole: There appeared to be greater diversity in naive T cells than in memory cells, and naive T cells seemed major contributors to the alloresponse. Alloreactive sequences traceable to unstimulated CD4+ memory cells were significantly reduced by siplizumab. Among mappable alloreactive CD4+ clones, the Treg-derived fraction averaged around 69% with siplizumab versus under 30% in controls.

Per sample, 75,000 to 100,000 TCR templates underwent assay. TCRdb's copy holds only in-frame clones and misses some; the assay was immunoSEQ multiplex PCR. In the table there are 80,000 to 130,000 clones, about 90% of which are singletons. Sequencing input: Tregs sorted from blood. This chain uses TRBV29-1 with TRBJ2-3; 10 bases match TRBD1. This sequence was found in a human donor in good health. CDR3 bases: TGCAGCGTGGACAGGGGGAGCGGGGATACGCAGTATTTT. It translates to CSVDRGSGDTQYF.